These 16 T cell receptor beta chains were all obtained from the same sample, sequenced in a study of blood T cell repertoires in COVID-19. Profiling relied on immunoSEQ multiplex PCR, and the TCRdb table lists in-frame clones only, not all of them. Here the sample spans about 200,000 clones, 84% being singletons. Sequenced: peripheral blood. The origin of the receptors is a woman aged 45-65 years with active or convalescent COVID-19.

The chain recombines TRBV30 with TRBJ1-1; TRBD1 matches 10 bases. Germline V gives CDR1 GTSNPN, CDR2 SVGIG (reference sequence). The CDR3 runs 15 residues. The V and J ends lost 2 bases and 3 bases, in that order; junction bases with no gene match: 6. The CDR3 DNA reads as TGTGCCTGGAGTAGGGTGGGGACAGGGGACACTGAAGCTTTCTTT. It encodes CAWSRVGTGDTEAFF.

V usage is TRBV18 and J usage is TRBJ2-6; D is possibly TRBD2 (6 bases). With 0 bases removed from V and 4 bases from J, the gap between germline ends came to 7 bases. Germline V gives CDR1 KGHSH, CDR2 LQKENI. The CDR3 contains 15 residues. CDR3 residues: CASSPPGGGANVLTF. As DNA, the CDR3 is TGTGCCAGCTCACCACCGGGGGGAGGGGCCAACGTCCTGACTTTC.

The table lists this clone with a few counts. The chain carries TRBV5-6 and TRBJ1-2, with unresolved D. V was trimmed by 0 bases and J by 2 bases, leaving 5 bases between them. The CDR3 is made up of 13 amino acids. Germline loops: CDR1 SGHDT, CDR2 YYEEEE. The CDR3 region is CASSLAGNYGYTF. The CDR3 DNA sequence: TGTGCCAGCAGCTTGGCGGGGAACTATGGCTACACCTTC. Supplemented by reference TRBV5-6 and TRBJ1-2, the full variable domain reads DAGVTQSPTHLIKTRGQQVTLRCSPKSGHDTVSWYQQALGQGPQFIFQYYEEEERQRGNFPDRFSGHQFPNYSSELNVNALLLGDSALYLCASSLAGNYGYTFGSGTRLTVV.

The chain carries TRBV6-4 and TRBJ2-3; D gene ambiguous. From germline, CDR1 is MRHNA and CDR2 SNTAGT. Trimming cost V 0 bases and J 2 bases, with 9 bases left between them. This CDR3 is built from 15 residues. The CDR3 protein is CASSDSSQATDTQYF. For the CDR3, the DNA is TGTGCCAGCAGTGACTCGAGTCAGGCCACAGATACGCAGTATTTT.

The genes are TRBV18 and TRBJ2-5; D is undetermined. CDR1 is KGHSH, CDR2 LQKENI, per germline. The CDR3 consists of 14 residues. The V gene lost 0 bases and the J gene lost 2 bases, with 7 bases spanning the gap. The CDR3 sequence: CASSPPSQQETQYF. CDR3 coding DNA: TGTGCCAGCTCACCACCGTCGCAGCAAGAGACCCAGTACTTC.

The V call is TRBV11-2, the J call TRBJ1-3; no clear D gene. Per germline, CDR1 SGHAT and CDR2 FQNNGV. The V end lost 0 bases, the J end lost 0 bases, and 6 bases lay between the germline ends. CDR3 length: 15 residues. CDR3 loop: CASSLDSFSGNTIYF. The CDR3 coding sequence is TGTGCCAGCAGCTTAGACTCCTTCTCTGGAAACACCATATATTTT.

The chain employs TRBV27 and TRBJ2-3; TRBD1 matches 7 bases. Unmatched junction bases numbered 17, after V lost 6 bases and J lost 5 bases. CDR3 length: 17 amino acids. The V gene's germline CDR1 is MNHEY and CDR2 SMNVEV (reference sequence). In DNA, the CDR3 is TGTGCCAGCAGCAGCACCGTCAGGGGGACGCGAGGAGATACGCAGTATTTT. This sequence encodes CASSSTVRGTRGDTQYF.

The V and J genes are TRBV11-1 and TRBJ2-5; 10 nucleotides match TRBD2. CDR1 is SGHAT, CDR2 FQDESV, per germline (reference sequence). This CDR3 is 14 amino acids long. J was trimmed by 7 bases and V by 2 bases; bases with no gene match: 4. The CDR3 here is CASSLRQREGTQYF. Here the CDR3 DNA reads TGTGCCAGCAGCTTAAGACAGCGGGAGGGGACCCAGTACTTC. The whole variable domain, filled in from reference TRBV11-1 and TRBJ2-5, reads EAEVAQSPRYKITEKSQAVAFWCDPISGHATLYWYRQILGQGPELLVQFQDESVVDDSQLPKDRFSAERLKGVDSTLKIQPAELGDSAMYLCASSLRQREGTQYFGPGTRLLVL.

This chain joins TRBV6-6 and TRBJ1-1, with D perhaps matching TRBD1 (5 bases). Between the trimmed V and J ends, which lost 6 bases and 7 bases, there was a span of 18 bases. The V gene's germline CDR1 is MNHNY and CDR2 SVGAGI (reference sequence). The CDR3 is made up of 14 amino acids. The CDR3 sequence: CASSPAGGMGEAFF. The CDR3 coding sequence is TGTGCCAGCAGCCCCGCGGGGGGTATGGGTGAAGCTTTCTTT.

This clone was seen more than once but under ten times. The chain recombines TRBV19 with TRBJ2-5, with TRBD1 matching over 9 bases. J lost 2 bases, V lost 6 bases, and 16 bases had no gene match. CDR1 LNHDA and CDR2 SQIVND come from the germline V gene (reference sequence). The CDR3 length is 18 residues. The DNA for the CDR3 is TGTGCCAGTAGCCCGGACAGGGGATCTTTATATTGGCAAGAGACCCAGTACTTC. It translates to CASSPDRGSLYWQETQYF.

The chain carries TRBV28 and TRBJ1-1; the D is unclear. The CDR3 sequence is 10 residues long. The V end lost 8 bases, the J end lost 3 bases, and 4 bases lay between the germline ends. Germline assignment: CDR1 MDHEN and CDR2 SYDVKM. This chain's CDR3 is CASGHTEAFF. In DNA form, the CDR3 reads TGTGCCAGCGGGCACACTGAAGCTTTCTTT. The full variable domain, rest sourced from reference TRBV28 and TRBJ1-1, is DVKVTQSSRYLVKRTGEKVFLECVQDMDHENMFWYRQDPGLGLRLIYFSYDVKMKEKGDIPEGYSVSREKKERFSLILESASTNQTSMYLCASGHTEAFFGQGTRLTVV.

The chain has TRBV12-3 or TRBV12-4 and TRBJ2-1, with D tentatively TRBD1 (6 bases). Trimming removed 8 bases from V and 5 bases from J, with 10 bases in between. The CDR3 has 12 residues. The chain's CDR3 is CASGGRNNEQFF. CDR3 sequence (DNA): TGTGCCAGCGGGGGCAGGAACAATGAGCAGTTCTTC.

This clone was counted a single time. The chain combines TRBV5-6 with TRBJ1-1, with TRBD1 matching 9 bases. Germline assignment: CDR1 SGHDT and CDR2 YYEEEE. CDR3 size: 15 residues. V was clipped by 3 bases and J by 11 bases; unmatched bases: 14. Here the CDR3 DNA reads TGTGCCAGCAGCTCCCCTTGGACAGGGGAGGTGGAGGCTTTCTTT. This codes for CASSSPWTGEVEAFF.

In its sample, this clone was seen a few times. V gene TRBV7-6 combines with J gene TRBJ2-1; unclear D gene. V lost 1 base and J 2 bases, leaving 9 bases between the germline ends. There are 15 residues in the CDR3. Germline CDR1 SGHVS, CDR2 FNYEAQ. CDR3 amino acids: CASSLVNSPYNEQFF. The CDR3 DNA sequence: TGTGCCAGCAGCTTAGTAAACTCCCCCTACAATGAGCAGTTCTTC.

This clone has a single count. The same CDR3 is also encoded by other DNA sequences in this sample. V gene TRBV3-1 (or the pseudogene TRBV3-2) combines with J gene TRBJ2-2, with 8 bases matching TRBD2. CDR1 is LGHDT, CDR2 YNNKEL, per germline (reference sequence). The CDR3 runs to 15 residues. J was trimmed by 5 bases and V by 4 bases; bases with no gene match: 6. For the CDR3, the DNA is TGTGCCAGCAGCCCACGGGGGGGCCGTACCGGGGAGCTGTTTTTT. Amino acids: CASSPRGGRTGELFF.

The chain recombines TRBV18 with TRBJ1-5, with D unclear. CDR3 length: 14 residues. V gave up 4 bases and J gave up 3 bases, with 10 bases separating them. CDR1 is KGHSH and CDR2 is LQKENI in the germline V gene. The CDR3 region has the DNA TGTGCCAGCTCACAAACAGCGGACAATCAGCCCCAGCATTTT. Its protein is CASSQTADNQPQHF.